One sample yielded the 26 T cell receptor beta chains listed below, sequenced in a study of T-cell memory formation after mild COVID-19. TCRdb re-called the 5' RACE reads with MiXCR, one entry per CDR3 protein. The table lists 550,000 to 700,000 distinct CDR3 sequences, about a sixth of them singletons. The sequenced material came from PBMCs or a T cell subset sorted from them (not recorded which). The receptors originated from an adult woman who had mild COVID-19 (a few samples of this study predate the infection). Cell type and time point are not known.

The J gene is TRBJ2-7, the V gene TRBV12-3 or TRBV12-4; the match to TRBD2 covers 10 bases. The ends lost 7 bases at V and 2 bases at J; junction bases unmatched: 5. This CDR3 spans 14 amino acids. CDR3 in DNA: TGTGCCAGCAACCCCGGGACTAGCGCCTACGAGCAGTACTTC. Amino acids: CASNPGTSAYEQYF.

The chain links TRBV18 to TRBJ2-1, with TRBD2 matching 10 bases. CDR1 and CDR2 from the germline V gene are KGHSH and LQKENI. This CDR3 has 16 amino acids. Trimming at V came to 5 bases and at J to 2 bases, leaving 6 bases not matched to a gene. In DNA form, the CDR3 reads TGTGCCAGCTCATTGCTAGCGGGAGATCCCTACAATGAGCAGTTCTTC. It encodes CASSLLAGDPYNEQFF.

This clonotype has more than one count but fewer than ten. V usage is TRBV7-9 and J usage is TRBJ1-1; TRBD1 might be the D (6 bases). The CDR3 spans 16 residues. The ends were cut back, 4 bases at V and 1 base at J, with 16 bases in the middle. The V gene's germline CDR1 is SEHNR and CDR2 FQNEAQ (reference sequence). The CDR3 reads CASSSPGGLRNTEAFF. CDR3 nucleotide sequence: TGTGCCAGCAGCTCCCCCGGGGGGCTTAGGAACACTGAAGCTTTCTTT. The full variable domain, its missing parts supplied by reference TRBV7-9 and TRBJ1-1, is DTGVSQNPRHKITKRGQNVTFRCDPISEHNRLYWYRQTLGQGPEFLTYFQNEAQLEKSRLLSDRFSAERPKGSFSTLEIQRTEQGDSAMYLCASSSPGGLRNTEAFFGQGTRLTVV.

The sample holds many counts of this clonotype. The chain links TRBV7-9 to TRBJ2-1; TRBD1 might be the D (6 bases). CDR1 and CDR2 from the germline V gene are SEHNR and FQNEAQ (reference sequence). The V end lost 5 bases, the J end lost 15 bases, and 11 bases lay between the germline ends. The CDR3 is 10 amino acids. The CDR3 protein is CASSGQSAFF. The CDR3 DNA reads TGTGCCAGCAGCGGACAGTCAGCGTTCTTC.

The genes are TRBV20-1 and TRBJ2-1; D may match TRBD1 or TRBD2 (7 bases each). V lost 2 bases to trimming and J lost 2 bases, with 25 bases between them. Germline V gene data show CDR1 as DFQATT and CDR2 as SNEGSKA (reference sequence). CDR3 length equals 19 residues. DNA for the CDR3: TGCAGTGCTAGAAGTCTCCTAGCGGCGCAGGGGGGGACCTACAATGAGCAGTTCTTC. It is translated as CSARSLLAAQGGTYNEQFF.

Written as DNA, the CDR3 is TGCAGTGCTAGCCCTCGGGTGCGGGAGCATAGAGATACGCAGTATTTT. Residues: CSASPRVREHRDTQYF. This chain uses TRBV20-1 with TRBJ2-3; 7 positions match TRBD2. V shed 3 bases and J 5 bases; nucleotides not matched to a gene: 14. The germline V gene encodes CDR1 DFQATT and CDR2 SNEGSKA (reference sequence). There are 16 residues in the CDR3.

The chain employs TRBV29-1 and TRBJ1-2; possibly TRBD1 for D (5 bases). The CDR3 loop spans 14 amino acids. Germline values: CDR1 SQVTM, CDR2 ANQGSEA. Trimming shortened V by 6 bases and J by 4 bases, and 18 bases separated the two germline ends. CDR3 region: CSVPWGAAGYGYTF. The CDR3 coding sequence is TGCAGCGTCCCCTGGGGCGCCGCTGGCTATGGCTACACCTTC.

V usage is TRBV3-1 and J usage is TRBJ1-6; no reliable D call. Trimming took 1 base from V and 12 from J, leaving 7 bases between them. The CDR3 spans 12 residues. Germline V gene data show CDR1 as LGHDT and CDR2 as YNNKEL (reference sequence). CDR3 sequence reads: CASSQGPGPLHF. The CDR3 DNA follows: TGTGCCAGCAGCCAAGGGCCGGGACCCCTCCACTTT. Supplemented by reference TRBV3-1 and TRBJ1-6, the full variable domain reads DTAVSQTPKYLVTQMGNDKSIKCEQNLGHDTMYWYKQDSKKFLKIMFSYNNKELIINETVPNRFSPKSPDKAHLNLHINSLELGDSAVYFCASSQGPGPLHFGNGTRLTVT.

This clonotype was detected ten times or more. The chain recombines TRBV7-2 with TRBJ2-7, with 8 bases that match TRBD2. This CDR3 is 15 amino acids long. Germline lookup yields CDR1 SGHTA and CDR2 FQGNSA. V lost 5 bases and J lost 6; bases outside the gene matches: 12. The CDR3: CASSTPGLEGSEQYF. The CDR3 coding sequence is TGTGCCAGCAGCACCCCGGGACTAGAGGGGAGCGAGCAGTACTTC.

This chain connects TRBV24-1 to TRBJ2-1; D is possibly TRBD1 (7 bases). The V and J ends lost 9 bases and 9 bases respectively, with 20 bases between them. CDR3 length: 14 residues. Germline V lookup: CDR1 KGHDR, CDR2 SFDVKD. In nucleotides, the CDR3 is TGTGCCACCTGTCCCAGGGGGGAATCTGGTGAGCAGTTCTTC. Translation gives CATCPRGESGEQFF.

This chain joins TRBV20-1 and TRBJ2-7; 9 bases map to TRBD2. J lost 4 bases, V lost 6 bases, and 16 bases had no gene match. This CDR3 is built from 16 residues. CDR1 is DFQATT, CDR2 SNEGSKA, per germline (reference sequence). The CDR3 here is CSANPTNGTSIYEQYF. The CDR3 DNA follows: TGCAGTGCGAACCCGACGAACGGGACTAGCATATACGAGCAGTACTTC.

This clonotype was found a few times. This rearrangement joins TRBV11-2 to TRBJ2-5; 11 bases map to TRBD2. Trimming removed 4 bases from V and 2 bases from J; junction bases left unmatched: 9. From germline, CDR1 is SGHAT and CDR2 FQNNGV. The CDR3 runs to 17 residues. The CDR3 spells CASSSPRTSGLQETQYF. The CDR3 DNA reads TGTGCCAGCAGCTCACCCCGGACTAGCGGGTTACAAGAGACCCAGTACTTC.

V gene TRBV7-9 combines with J gene TRBJ2-2; 9 positions match TRBD2. Germline-derived CDR1 and CDR2 are SEHNR and FQNEAQ (reference sequence). The CDR3 spans 16 residues. The J segment lost 3 bases and the V segment lost 5 bases, leaving 7 bases of the junction unmatched. In DNA, the CDR3 is TGTGCCAGCAGCATAATTAGCGGGAGTGACACCGGGGAGCTGTTTTTT. As protein: CASSIISGSDTGELFF.

This clonotype was detected ten times or more. The V gene is TRBV7-9, the J gene TRBJ2-3; TRBD2 aligns across 9 bases. J gave up 2 bases and V 8 bases, and 8 bases lay outside the gene matches. Germline V gene data show CDR1 as SEHNR and CDR2 as FQNEAQ (reference sequence). This CDR3 is 15 amino acids long. Here the CDR3 DNA reads TGTGCCAGCGGACCTATAGCGGGAGTCACAGATACGCAGTATTTT. Residues: CASGPIAGVTDTQYF.

The gene calls are TRBV7-9 and TRBJ1-2; tentatively, D is TRBD1 (6 bases). Germline V gene data show CDR1 as SEHNR and CDR2 as FQNEAQ (reference sequence). V was cut by 5 bases and J by 5 bases, with 15 bases left in between. This CDR3 is built from 14 residues. CDR3 protein: CASSPRTAIYGYTF. The CDR3 DNA sequence: TGTGCCAGCAGCCCACGGACAGCAATTTATGGCTACACCTTC.

The J gene is TRBJ1-2, the V gene TRBV30; no clear D gene. In germline, CDR1 is GTSNPN, CDR2 SVGIG (reference sequence). The CDR3 contains 12 residues. V was clipped by 4 bases and J by 8 bases, with 14 bases between them. The CDR3 DNA sequence: TGTGCCTGGAAGCAGGAATTCGGGGGCTACACCTTC. Its protein is CAWKQEFGGYTF.

This clonotype appeared a few times. The chain joins TRBV12-3 or TRBV12-4 to TRBJ2-2, with a possible D match to TRBD2 (6 bases). The germline V and J ends were trimmed by 0 bases and 5 bases, with 10 bases remaining between them. This CDR3 region has 15 residues. The CDR3 DNA sequence: TGTGCCAGCAGTTTAGCGGGACTTGCAACCGGGGAGCTGTTTTTT. This codes for CASSLAGLATGELFF.

CDR3 sequence reads: CSARGGTYNEQFF. DNA for the CDR3: TGCAGTGCTAGGGGAGGGACCTACAATGAGCAGTTCTTC. The chain has TRBV20-1 and TRBJ2-1, with TRBD2 matching over 7 bases. The V gene's germline CDR1 is DFQATT and CDR2 SNEGSKA (reference sequence). This CDR3 is built from 13 residues. Trimming at V came to 3 bases and at J to 2 bases, leaving 1 base not matched to a gene.

The V gene is TRBV5-1, the J gene TRBJ1-1; D possibly corresponds to TRBD1 (5 bases). The CDR3 has 15 amino acids. Trimming stripped 3 bases from V and 5 bases from J, with 17 bases between. CDR1 is SGHRS, CDR2 YFSETQ, per germline. CDR3 DNA: TGCGCCAGCAGCTCGCATCGGGGGGGAGAGACTGAAGCTTTCTTT. Translated: CASSSHRGGETEAFF.

This clonotype was counted ten times or more. The chain carries TRBV6-6 and TRBJ2-7; 7 bases map to TRBD1. Germline CDR1 reads MNHNY; CDR2 reads SVGAGI (reference sequence). CDR3 length: 13 residues. The V and J ends lost 6 bases and 3 bases, in that order; junction bases with no gene match: 5. CDR3 DNA: TGTGCCAGCAGCCTAGGGGACAGCTACGAGCAGTACTTC. This encodes CASSLGDSYEQYF.

This clonotype was recorded a few times. J is TRBJ2-2 and V is TRBV11-1; 7 nucleotides line up with TRBD1. With 5 bases clipped from V and 4 bases from J, the junction kept 7 bases outside the gene matches. This CDR3 region has 15 residues. Per the germline V gene, CDR1 is SGHAT and CDR2 is FQDESV (reference sequence). The CDR3 is CASSHRRDSTGELFF. CDR3 nucleotide sequence: TGTGCCAGCAGCCACAGACGGGACAGCACCGGGGAGCTGTTTTTT.

In this sample, this clonotype turned up a few times. The J gene is TRBJ2-1, the V gene TRBV29-1; a possible D gene is TRBD2 (5 bases). This CDR3 has 15 residues. In germline, CDR1 is SQVTM, CDR2 ANQGSEA. V lost 4 bases and J lost 9, with 22 bases in between. The CDR3 reads CSVAQEATGRGEQFF. DNA for the CDR3: TGCAGCGTTGCCCAGGAAGCGACCGGACGGGGTGAGCAGTTCTTC.

This clonotype was seen more than once but under ten times. The chain joins TRBV5-1 to TRBJ2-1, with 9 positions matching TRBD2. Germline V gives CDR1 SGHRS, CDR2 YFSETQ. V trimming: 4 bases; J trimming: 9 bases; junction bases outside the gene matches: 8. This CDR3 has 14 amino acids. CDR3 coding DNA: TGCGCCAGCAGCATTATAGCGGGGGTCACTGAGCAGTTCTTC. The encoded protein is CASSIIAGVTEQFF.

This clonotype was detected only once. J is TRBJ1-2 and V is TRBV7-9, with TRBD1 as a possible D gene (5 bases). The V and J ends lost 5 bases and 1 base respectively, with 14 bases between them. Germline V gene lookup returns CDR1 SEHNR and CDR2 FQNEAQ (reference sequence). There are 15 residues in the CDR3. CDR3 nucleotide sequence: TGTGCCAGCAGCAATGCAGACAGAGTTAACTATGGCTACACCTTC. Its protein product is CASSNADRVNYGYTF. The whole variable domain, remainder taken from reference TRBV7-9 and TRBJ1-2, is DTGVSQNPRHKITKRGQNVTFRCDPISEHNRLYWYRQTLGQGPEFLTYFQNEAQLEKSRLLSDRFSAERPKGSFSTLEIQRTEQGDSAMYLCASSNADRVNYGYTFGSGTRLTVV.

The rearrangement uses TRBV7-2 and TRBJ1-3; tentative D call: TRBD1 (5 bases). With 5 bases removed from V and 4 bases from J, the gap between germline ends came to 12 bases. The CDR3 extends over 14 amino acids. Germline V lookup: CDR1 SGHTA, CDR2 FQGNSA. In nucleotides, the CDR3 is TGTGCCAGCAGCGCCCAGGGTACCGGAAACACCATATATTTT. Its protein product is CASSAQGTGNTIYF.

This clonotype was found a few times. The chain carries TRBV15 and TRBJ2-1; 8 nucleotides agree with TRBD2. The V gene end was trimmed by 5 bases and the J gene end by 1 base; junction bases not matched to a gene: 7. The CDR3 is made up of 16 amino acids. CDR1 is LNHNV, CDR2 YYDKDF, per germline (reference sequence). CDR3 nucleotides: TGTGCCACCAGCGGCCAGCGGGAGAAATCCTACAATGAGCAGTTCTTC. It codes for CATSGQREKSYNEQFF.